This paragraph reports one T cell receptor (beta chain). Its recognized antigen is unknown. No base-level quality is on record; no much larger clone is a single base apart. Sequenced on an Illumina HiSeq 1500. TCRdb redid the processing of the public reads, applying fastp at Q25 and MiXCR, and retained in-frame beta chains. Entries are consolidated by CDR3 protein sequence, retaining the most common genes and DNA. This sample comprises some 800,000 distinct CDR3 sequences, 30% to 35% of them detected only once. Roughly an eighth of the sample rests with the top ten. Based on the germline V gene (reference sequence), the CDR1 and CDR2 sequences are MNHEY and SMNVEV. From its cysteine to its phenylalanine, the CDR3 spans 14 amino acids. The retained sequence is limited to the CDR3, 42 bases, with the frame set at the first base. V and J are trimmed by 5 bases and 5 bases, and the gene matches miss 6 bases of the junction.

The label giving this sample's treatment or condition can be read as: in vitro stimulation with specific CMV peptide epitopes to enrich CMV-specific T cells. The entry originates in a study of T cell repertoires in cytomegalovirus infection (dated by TCRdb to about 2019). Concerning the study at large: The peptide stimulations were aimed at well-studied HLA-B-restricted epitopes as well as recently identified HLA-C-restricted CMV epitopes, whose presentation resists viral immunomodulation. Donor HLA type was relevant to the analysis, as public TCR beta signatures indicated carriage of CMV infection together with the matching HLA type. Overall study results and their limits: In both this cohort and an independent approximately 350-donor cohort, the cumulative frequency of public TCR beta family members distinguished carriers of CMV infection plus the relevant HLA type. The ex vivo response was dominated by HLA-C-restricted CMV-specific TCR beta clonotypes, which also provided the single most frequent clonotype in two of eight donors.

The sequence was obtained from a human donor in good health (CMV status not recorded). Some clones in this sample may be carry-over from other donors' samples. The chain links TRBV27 with TRBJ2-3, with TRBD1 identical over 8 junction bases. The sample was cultured CD8+ T cells from PBMCs, taken from culture after CMV antigen stimulation. The CDR3 is CASSPRGRRDTQYF. The sequenced DNA is TGTGCCAGCAGTCCCAGGGGGCGGCGAGATACGCAGTATTTT.